The 20 T cell receptor beta chains below come from one sample, sequenced in a study of T cell responses to AZD1222 COVID-19 vaccine. The table came from immunoSEQ multiplex PCR; TCRdb's copy has only in-frame clones and leaves some out. This table holds some 150,000 clones, approximately 95% found once. Sequenced here: peripheral blood, sampled on day 0 of MenACWY control vaccination. The origin of the receptors is an adult in good health.

V is TRBV13 and J is TRBJ1-1, with a weak D call TRBD1 (5 bases). The germline V gene has CDR1 PRHDT and CDR2 FYEKMQ (reference sequence). This CDR3 is built from 11 residues. The germline V and J ends were trimmed by 5 bases and 7 bases, with 8 bases remaining between them. The CDR3 loop is CASSLGHEAFF. As DNA, the CDR3 is TGTGCCAGCAGCCTCGGACATGAAGCTTTCTTT.

The rearrangement links TRBV4-1 to TRBJ2-3; 10 positions match TRBD1. Germline assignment: CDR1 MGHRA and CDR2 YSYEKL. Trimming removed 4 bases from V and 4 bases from J; junction bases left unmatched: 11. The CDR3 sequence is 17 residues long. CDR3 bases: TGCGCCAGCAGCCCTCGAAGCCGACAGGGGGCTGCAGATACGCAGTATTTT. Amino acids: CASSPRSRQGAADTQYF.

This rearrangement joins TRBV6-5 to TRBJ1-3; D unresolved. This CDR3 comprises 14 residues. With 0 bases removed from V and 0 bases from J, the gap between germline ends came to 3 bases. Germline V gives CDR1 MNHEY, CDR2 SVGAGI. CDR3 region: CASSYSDSGNTIYF. CDR3 in DNA: TGTGCCAGCAGTTACTCAGACTCTGGAAACACCATATATTTT.

The chain uses TRBV28 and TRBJ2-1, with D uncertain. Trimming took off 1 base at V and 8 bases at J, with 3 bases between the two ends. CDR1 and CDR2 from the germline V gene are MDHEN and SYDVKM. This CDR3 is built from 11 residues. The CDR3: CASSLLDEQFF. CDR3 nucleotide sequence: TGTGCCAGCAGTTTATTGGATGAGCAGTTCTTC.

The chain links TRBV6-5 to TRBJ1-2; D gene ambiguous. Trimming left V 4 bases short and J 5 bases short, with 5 bases between. The CDR3 sequence is 11 residues long. Germline V gene data show CDR1 as MNHEY and CDR2 as SVGAGI. CDR3 in DNA: TGTGCCAGCAGTTCCCCTTATGGCTACACCTTC. This gives the protein CASSSPYGYTF.

The CDR3 nucleotides read TGTGCCAGCAGTTTTCGACAGGGCTCCTACAATGAGCAGTTCTTC. Translated: CASSFRQGSYNEQFF. The chain couples TRBV6-5 to TRBJ2-1, with 7 nucleotides matching TRBD1. Looked up from germline, CDR1 is MNHEY and CDR2 is SVGAGI. CDR3 length: 15 amino acids. Germline trimming cut 4 bases from V and 0 bases from J; bases unmatched to any gene: 3.

The chain is built from TRBV7-2 and TRBJ1-3; D may be TRBD1 (5 bases). With 3 bases removed from V and 0 bases from J, the gap between germline ends came to 9 bases. The germline gives CDR1 SGHTA, CDR2 FQGNSA. This CDR3 spans 15 amino acids. CDR3 sequence: CASSFYRSSGNTIYF. The CDR3 bases are TGTGCCAGCAGCTTTTACAGGAGCTCTGGAAACACCATATATTTT.

The DNA for the CDR3 is TGTGCCAGTAGTATATCCCCAAGTAGCAATCAGCCCCAGCATTTT. Translated, it gives CASSISPSSNQPQHF. This chain joins TRBV19 and TRBJ1-5; D unclear. Germline CDR1 reads LNHDA; CDR2 reads SQIVND (reference sequence). The CDR3 covers 15 residues. The V end lost 2 bases, the J end lost 0 bases, and 8 bases lay between the germline ends. The full variable domain, in which reference TRBV19 and TRBJ1-5 provide the parts outside the CDR3, is DGGITQSPKYLFRKEGQNVTLSCEQNLNHDAMYWYRQDPGQGLRLIYYSQIVNDFQKGDIAEGYSVSREKKESFPLTVTSAQKNPTAFYLCASSISPSSNQPQHFGDGTRLSIL.

V is TRBV4-3 and J is TRBJ2-3; possible D gene TRBD2, 6 bases. V lost 1 base and J 4 bases, leaving 15 bases between the germline ends. Germline V gene sequence: CDR1 LGHNA, CDR2 YSLEER. The CDR3 is 16 amino acids. CDR3 amino acids: CASSQGGAGTPDTQYF. The CDR3 bases are TGCGCCAGCAGCCAAGGCGGGGCAGGGACCCCAGATACGCAGTATTTT.

The chain links TRBV18 to TRBJ2-7; D ambiguous. This CDR3 region has 15 residues. Germline values: CDR1 KGHSH, CDR2 LQKENI. Trimming shortened V by 2 bases and J by 3 bases, and 14 bases separated the two germline ends. DNA for the CDR3: TGTGCCAGCTCACCAGGGAACAGAGAGAGCTACGAGCAGTACTTC. This encodes CASSPGNRESYEQYF.

This clone was recorded a few times. The rearrangement joins TRBV4-1 to TRBJ2-7, with a weak D call TRBD2 (6 bases). Germline assignment: CDR1 MGHRA and CDR2 YSYEKL. CDR3 length: 14 amino acids. Trimming pared 1 base from V and 3 bases from J, leaving 10 bases between. CDR3 sequence reads: CASSQGLGGYEQYF. The CDR3 DNA follows: TGCGCCAGCAGCCAAGGACTGGGAGGCTACGAGCAGTACTTC.

The chain couples TRBV6-1 to TRBJ1-6; no clear D gene. The CDR3 sequence is 14 residues long. V was pared by 2 bases and J by 6 bases, with 8 bases between. The germline gives CDR1 MNHNS, CDR2 SASEGT. Here the CDR3 reads CASSERHLNSPLHF. In nucleotides, the CDR3 is TGTGCCAGCAGTGAAAGACACCTTAATTCACCCCTCCACTTT.

V and J are TRBV24-1 and TRBJ2-5, with TRBD2 identical over 7 bases. The CDR3 sequence is 16 residues long. V lost 7 bases to trimming and J lost 3 bases; unmatched junction nucleotides: 13. CDR1 and CDR2 (germline): KGHDR, SFDVKD. CDR3 loop: CATSPGRGGVEETQYF. CDR3 coding DNA: TGTGCCACCAGCCCGGGTCGGGGAGGGGTTGAAGAGACCCAGTACTTC.

This clone was counted a single time. The gene calls are TRBV2 and TRBJ2-2; a weak D match, TRBD1 (6 bases). The CDR3 has 15 amino acids. The V gene lost 6 bases and the J gene lost 6 bases, with 17 bases spanning the gap. Germline assignment: CDR1 SNHLY and CDR2 FYNNEI. The CDR3 sequence is CASSQQGPSSGELFF. As DNA, the CDR3 is TGTGCCAGCAGCCAACAGGGCCCTTCGTCCGGGGAGCTGTTTTTT.

The genes are TRBV2 and TRBJ2-3; D possibly corresponds to TRBD2 (6 bases). The germline gives CDR1 SNHLY, CDR2 FYNNEI. With 1 base removed from V and 1 base from J, the gap between germline ends came to 9 bases. The CDR3 contains 15 residues. The CDR3 loop reads CASSEGSGRTDTQYF. Written as DNA, the CDR3 is TGTGCCAGCAGTGAAGGTAGCGGACGCACAGATACGCAGTATTTT.

The chain couples TRBV19 to TRBJ1-1, with 11 bases matching TRBD1. This CDR3 spans 15 amino acids. The trim removed 4 bases at V and 4 bases at J, leaving 5 bases unmatched. Germline CDR1 reads LNHDA; CDR2 reads SQIVND (reference sequence). The CDR3 region has the DNA TGTGCCAGTAGTAACGGACAGGGGGCCGTCACTGAAGCTTTCTTT. This encodes CASSNGQGAVTEAFF. Full variable domain (remainder filled in from reference TRBV19 and TRBJ1-1): DGGITQSPKYLFRKEGQNVTLSCEQNLNHDAMYWYRQDPGQGLRLIYYSQIVNDFQKGDIAEGYSVSREKKESFPLTVTSAQKNPTAFYLCASSNGQGAVTEAFFGQGTRLTVV.

The rearrangement links TRBV25-1 to TRBJ2-2; D gene uncertain. V was pared by 3 bases and J by 6 bases, with 11 bases between. The CDR3 covers 14 residues. Germline CDR1 and CDR2: MGHDK and SYGVNS. The CDR3 sequence: CASSDRVSSGELFF. Written as DNA, the CDR3 is TGTGCCAGCAGTGATAGGGTTAGCTCCGGGGAGCTGTTTTTT. Looking up the rest from reference TRBV25-1 and TRBJ2-2 gives the full variable domain: EADIYQTPRYLVIGTGKKITLECSQTMGHDKMYWYQQDPGMELHLIHYSYGVNSTEKGDLSSESTVSRIRTEHFPLTLESARPSHTSQYLCASSDRVSSGELFFGEGSRLTVL.

CDR3 sequence: CASSLQLGPGLQETQYF. CDR3 bases: TGTGCCAGCAGCCTCCAACTAGGGCCAGGGCTCCAAGAGACCCAGTACTTC. The chain carries TRBV9 and TRBJ2-5; D possibly uses TRBD1 or TRBD2 (5 bases each). Trimming cost V 4 bases and J 1 base, with 20 bases left between them. The CDR3 loop spans 17 amino acids. The germline V gene has CDR1 SGDLS and CDR2 YYNGEE.

V usage is TRBV11-1 and J usage is TRBJ2-6; D unresolved. The V end lost 5 bases, the J end lost 0 bases, and 8 bases lay between the germline ends. The CDR3 consists of 15 residues. Germline-derived CDR1 and CDR2 are SGHAT and FQDESV (reference sequence). CDR3 sequence (DNA): TGTGCCAGCAGCCTTGATCACTCTGGGGCCAACGTCCTGACTTTC. It translates to CASSLDHSGANVLTF.

The chain couples TRBV27 to TRBJ1-1; D not certain. The germline gives CDR1 MNHEY, CDR2 SMNVEV (reference sequence). V was pared by 8 bases and J by 0 bases, with 7 bases between. The CDR3 has 12 amino acids. In DNA form, the CDR3 reads TGTGCCAGCGGTCGGATGAACACTGAAGCTTTCTTT. It yields the protein CASGRMNTEAFF.